This T cell receptor (beta chain) was retrieved from a study of monozygotic twins with cystic fibrosis. Study findings and constraints: No link emerged between shared CDR3 counts and age, concordance or severity.

About this clone: Its antigen is unknown.

Using immunoSEQ multiplex PCR, the repertoire was profiled, and TCRdb retains in-frame clones only, with some absent. The sample lists around 25,000 clones, roughly 96% occurring once. The length of the CDR3 is 16 residues. The germline gives CDR1 SGDLS, CDR2 YYNGEE. The V gene end was trimmed by 4 bases and the J gene end by 5 bases; junction bases not matched to a gene: 13. The chain employs TRBV9 and TRBJ2-3; the match to TRBD2 covers 7 bases. The TCR comes from a girl under 10 years old with cystic fibrosis. The specimen sequenced was blood. CDR3 sequence: CASSPGGAGFGDTQYF. Written as DNA, the CDR3 is TGTGCCAGCAGCCCCGGTGGAGCGGGGTTCGGAGATACGCAGTATTTT.